The present T cell receptor (beta chain) was sequenced within a study of blood T cells in healthy people across ages. A sample-barcoded 5' primer and a J-beta primer mix were used in a second PCR of roughly 6 to 11 cycles. Each CDR3 protein is one row after TCRdb ran MiXCR on the 5' RACE reads. This sample has roughly 1,700,000 distinct CDR3 sequences; under 30% occur once, and the top ten carry 7.7%. The CDR3 is made up of 15 amino acids. V lost 4 bases and J lost 3; bases outside the gene matches: 7. Germline V gene lookup returns CDR1 MGHDK and CDR2 SYGVNS. The sequence came from a woman aged 25 to 39 in good health. The specimen was blood. This chain links TRBV25-1 with TRBJ2-7; 9 nucleotides align to TRBD2. The CDR3 DNA reads as TGTGCCAGCAGTGCGTCTAGCGGGGCTTACTACGAGCAGTACTTC. Translation: CASSASSGAYYEQYF.